Sequencing of this T cell receptor (beta chain) was carried out in a study of blood T cell repertoires in COVID-19. On the study more broadly: COVID-19 samples collected from the United States, Italy and Spain covered acute and convalescent phases. PBMCs, B-cell-depleted T cells, or T cells were the source of the cDNA or gDNA that made up the material.

The CDR3 runs to 14 residues. The germline gives CDR1 LNHDA, CDR2 SQIVND (reference sequence). V lost 6 bases and J lost 3, with 11 bases in between. Per the study methods: The authors estimated nucleated cell counts from reference gene primer amplification. Method: immunoSEQ multiplex PCR; TCRdb's copy keeps in-frame clones and lacks some. V, J and clone size derive from that table, while D and trimming were established from the DNA sequence. The table includes about 180,000 clones, 80% to 90% detected once. The rearrangement uses TRBV19 and TRBJ2-2; D may be TRBD1 (6 bases). This sequence was found in a man aged 55 to 70 with acute or convalescent COVID-19. Sequenced input: peripheral blood. The CDR3: CASRQQGHTGELFF. The CDR3 region has the DNA TGTGCCAGTAGACAACAGGGTCACACCGGGGAGCTGTTTTTT.